Below, 10 T cell receptor beta chains from the same sample are listed, as sequenced in a study of shared clonotypes between healthy human individuals. CD45RO-negative, CCR7-positively selected cells formed the naive CD8 fraction, excluding terminally differentiated effector memory CD45RA+ cells. Generated by immunoSEQ multiplex PCR, the TCRdb table keeps only in-frame clones and is missing some. The sample records around 2.1 million clones, about 92% being singletons. The material sequenced was naive CD8+ T cells from PBMCs. These TCRs come from a man between 18 and 35 years old in good health. Some clones in this sample may be carry-over from other donors' samples.

The chain links TRBV5-8 to TRBJ2-3; 8 nucleotides agree with TRBD1. Germline loops: CDR1 SGHTS, CDR2 YDEGEE. CDR3 length equals 15 residues. Unmatched junction bases numbered 8, after V lost 5 bases and J lost 3 bases. The CDR3 DNA sequence: TGTGCCAGCAGACTAGGACAGGGTGGTACAGATACGCAGTATTTT. It specifies CASRLGQGGTDTQYF.

The chain has TRBV29-1 and TRBJ2-1; D uncertain. Looked up from germline, CDR1 is SQVTM and CDR2 is ANQGSEA. V was shortened by 3 bases and J by 0 bases, with 9 bases between the two germline ends. CDR3 size: 14 residues. The CDR3 loop reads CSVEAYGSYNEQFF. In DNA, the CDR3 is TGCAGCGTTGAGGCATATGGCTCCTACAATGAGCAGTTCTTC.

The rearrangement joins TRBV4-1 to TRBJ1-2; unclear D gene. The CDR3 runs to 15 residues. Germline loops: CDR1 MGHRA, CDR2 YSYEKL. Trimming removed 7 bases from V and 5 bases from J, with 20 bases in between. The CDR3 loop is CASTATAQLQYGYTF. Written as DNA, the CDR3 is TGCGCCAGCACGGCTACAGCGCAACTACAGTATGGCTACACCTTC.

This chain joins TRBV7-9 and TRBJ2-7, with 7 bases aligning to TRBD2. Germline V gene data show CDR1 as SEHNR and CDR2 as FQNEAQ (reference sequence). J lost 6 bases, V lost 5 bases, and 7 bases had no gene match. CDR3 length equals 13 residues. The CDR3 nucleotides read TGTGCCAGCAGCACCAACGGGGGGAGCGAGCAGTACTTC. Protein product: CASSTNGGSEQYF.

This sequence joins TRBV4-1 and TRBJ1-5; tentative D call: TRBD1 (5 bases). The germline CDR1 and CDR2 sequences are MGHRA and YSYEKL. CDR3 length equals 14 residues. Between the trimmed V and J ends, which lost 3 bases and 4 bases, there was a span of 10 bases. The CDR3 reads CASSQKTVNQPQHF. DNA for the CDR3: TGCGCCAGCAGCCAGAAGACAGTAAATCAGCCCCAGCATTTT.

This chain connects TRBV14 to TRBJ1-3; no firm D call. The germline V and J ends were trimmed by 6 bases and 0 bases, with 6 bases remaining between them. Germline loops: CDR1 SGHDN, CDR2 FVKESK. This CDR3 has 13 amino acids. CDR3 sequence reads: CASSVFSGNTIYF. The DNA of the CDR3 is TGTGCCAGCAGTGTATTCTCTGGAAACACCATATATTTT.

The V call is TRBV28, the J call TRBJ1-1; D remains unclear. V lost 3 bases, J lost 1 base, and 9 bases lay in between. The V gene's germline CDR1 is MDHEN and CDR2 SYDVKM. CDR3 length equals 14 residues. The CDR3 DNA follows: TGTGCCAGCAGTTTTCATCTCAGGAACACTGAAGCTTTCTTT. Translation gives CASSFHLRNTEAFF.

J is TRBJ1-1 and V is TRBV27; D is unclear. Trimming left V 2 bases short and J 1 base short, with 8 bases between. Germline lookup yields CDR1 MNHEY and CDR2 SMNVEV (reference sequence). CDR3 length: 14 amino acids. CDR3 protein: CASSLDVRNTEAFF. CDR3 nucleotides: TGTGCCAGCAGTTTAGATGTTCGGAACACTGAAGCTTTCTTT.

This chain uses TRBV28 with TRBJ2-7, with 7 bases fitting TRBD1. From germline, CDR1 is MDHEN and CDR2 SYDVKM. This CDR3 contains 13 residues. Trimming removed 6 bases from V and 2 bases from J; junction bases left unmatched: 4. The CDR3 loop reads CASRPGGTYEQYF. The CDR3 coding sequence is TGTGCCAGCAGGCCAGGGGGTACCTACGAGCAGTACTTC.

V and J are TRBV5-1 and TRBJ1-2; 7 nucleotides line up with TRBD1. The CDR3 has 15 residues. Germline CDR1 is SGHRS and CDR2 is YFSETQ. Losses at the gene ends were 4 bases for V and 0 bases for J; bases not matched to a gene: 6. The CDR3 DNA sequence: TGCGCCAGCAGCCCATGGGGACAGACTAACTATGGCTACACCTTC. This gives the protein CASSPWGQTNYGYTF.